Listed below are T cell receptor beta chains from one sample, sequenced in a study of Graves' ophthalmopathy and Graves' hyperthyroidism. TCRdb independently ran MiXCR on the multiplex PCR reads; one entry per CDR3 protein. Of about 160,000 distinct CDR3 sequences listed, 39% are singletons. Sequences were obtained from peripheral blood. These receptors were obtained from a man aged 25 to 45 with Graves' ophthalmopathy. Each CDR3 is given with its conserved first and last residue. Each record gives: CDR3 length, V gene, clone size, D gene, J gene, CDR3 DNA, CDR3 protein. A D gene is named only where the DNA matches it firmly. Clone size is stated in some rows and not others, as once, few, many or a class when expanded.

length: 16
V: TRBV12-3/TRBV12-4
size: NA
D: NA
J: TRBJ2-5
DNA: TGTGCCAGCAGTTTATTTGCTGGGGCCCCCGGGGAGACCCAGTACTTC
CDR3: CASSLFAGAPGETQYF

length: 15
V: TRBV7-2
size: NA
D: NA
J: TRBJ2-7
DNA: TGTGCCAGCAGCTCCCTGGGTCTTCACTCCTACGAGCAGTACTTC
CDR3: CASSSLGLHSYEQYF

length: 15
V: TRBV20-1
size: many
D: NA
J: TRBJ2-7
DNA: TGCAGTGCTAGAGATCCTTTAGGGAACTCCTACGAGCAGTACTTC
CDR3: CSARDPLGNSYEQYF

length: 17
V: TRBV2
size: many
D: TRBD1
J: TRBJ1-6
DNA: TGTGCCAGCATCTTGGGACAGGGGAACCCCGCTAATTCACCCCTCTACTTT
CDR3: CASILGQGNPANSPLYF

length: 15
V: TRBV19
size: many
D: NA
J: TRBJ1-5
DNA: TGTGCCAGTAGTACACAACCTCTTAGCAATCAGCCCCAGCATTTT
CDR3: CASSTQPLSNQPQHF

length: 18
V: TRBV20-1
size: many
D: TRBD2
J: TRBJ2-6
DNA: TGCAGTGCAAGGACTAGCGGGGGGTCTGGGTCTGGGGCCAACGTCCTGACTTTC
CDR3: CSARTSGGSGSGANVLTF

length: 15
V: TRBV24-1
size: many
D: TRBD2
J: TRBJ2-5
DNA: TGTGCCACCAGTGACTCCGCGGGAGTCGGAGAGACCCAGTACTTC
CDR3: CATSDSAGVGETQYF

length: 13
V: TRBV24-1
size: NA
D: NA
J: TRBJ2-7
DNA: TGTGCCACCAGCATGGGGCCGGTAGGCGAGCAGTACTTC
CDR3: CATSMGPVGEQYF

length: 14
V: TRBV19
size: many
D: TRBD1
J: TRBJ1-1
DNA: TGTGCCACCTGGTCCAGGGGGGTTAGCACTGAAGCTTTCTTT
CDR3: CATWSRGVSTEAFF

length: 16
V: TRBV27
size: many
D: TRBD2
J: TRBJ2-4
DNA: TGTGCCAGCAGTTTATTGGCTAGCGGGAGTAGGGACATTCAGTACTTC
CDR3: CASSLLASGSRDIQYF

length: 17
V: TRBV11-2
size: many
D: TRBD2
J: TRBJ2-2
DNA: TGTGCCAGCAGCTTAACCCCAGGGAGGGCGAACACCGGGGAGCTGTTTTTT
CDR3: CASSLTPGRANTGELFF

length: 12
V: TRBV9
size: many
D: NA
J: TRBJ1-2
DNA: TGTGCCAGCAGCCAAGGGAACTATGGCTACACCTTC
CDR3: CASSQGNYGYTF

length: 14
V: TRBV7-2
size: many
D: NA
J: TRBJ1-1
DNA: TGTGCCAGCAGCCCCCCGAGGTCCCAAGGTGAAGCTTTCTTT
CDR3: CASSPPRSQGEAFF

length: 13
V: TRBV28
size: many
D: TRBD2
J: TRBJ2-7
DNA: TGTGCCAGCAGGAGCGGGACGCCCGCTCGGCAGTACTTC
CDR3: CASRSGTPARQYF

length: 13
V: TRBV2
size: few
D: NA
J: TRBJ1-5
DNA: TGTGCCAGCAGTGCAGATTTCCATCAGCCCCAGCATTTT
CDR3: CASSADFHQPQHF

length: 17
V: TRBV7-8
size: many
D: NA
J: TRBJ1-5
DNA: TGTGCCAGCAGCTTCGCAGGGGAACGGGCCGGCAATCAGCCCCAGCATTTT
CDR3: CASSFAGERAGNQPQHF

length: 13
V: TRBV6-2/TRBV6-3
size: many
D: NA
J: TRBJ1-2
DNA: TGTGCCAGCAGTCAGGACATGCGAGATGGCTACACCTTC
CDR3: CASSQDMRDGYTF

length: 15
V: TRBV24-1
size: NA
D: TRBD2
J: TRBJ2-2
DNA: TGTGCCACCAAGTCTAGCGGGGTGAACACCGGGGAGCTGTTTTTT
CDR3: CATKSSGVNTGELFF

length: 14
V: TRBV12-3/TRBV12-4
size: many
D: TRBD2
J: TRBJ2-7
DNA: TGTGCCAGCAGTAGTCCGGGACTAGAAGGCGAGCAGTACTTC
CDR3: CASSSPGLEGEQYF

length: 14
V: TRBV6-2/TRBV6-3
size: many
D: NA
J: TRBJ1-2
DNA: TGTGCCAGCAGCCCCGGAGGGGGAAACTATGGCTACACCTTC
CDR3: CASSPGGGNYGYTF

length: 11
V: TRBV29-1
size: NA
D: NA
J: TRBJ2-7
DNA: TGCAGCGTTGAGGGGGGAGGCGAGCAGTACTTC
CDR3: CSVEGGGEQYF

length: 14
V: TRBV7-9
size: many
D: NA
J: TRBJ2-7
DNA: TGTGCCAGCAGTCAACGGACCATGTCCTACGAGCAGTACTTC
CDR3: CASSQRTMSYEQYF

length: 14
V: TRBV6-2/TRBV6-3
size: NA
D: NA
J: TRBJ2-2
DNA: TGTGCCACCCAGGACACGTCAGACACCGGGGAGCTGTTTTTT
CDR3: CATQDTSDTGELFF

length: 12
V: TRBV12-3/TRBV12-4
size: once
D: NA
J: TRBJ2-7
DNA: TGTGCCACCGGGACAAAATTCTACGAGCAGTACTTC
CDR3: CATGTKFYEQYF

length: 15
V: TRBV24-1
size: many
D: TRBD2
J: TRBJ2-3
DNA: TGTGCCACCAGTGGGACTAGCGGGAGCACAGATACGCAGTATTTT
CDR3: CATSGTSGSTDTQYF

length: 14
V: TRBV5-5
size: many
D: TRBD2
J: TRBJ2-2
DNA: TGTGCCAGCAGCCGGCGGGGGGACACCGGGGAGCTGTTTTTT
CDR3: CASSRRGDTGELFF

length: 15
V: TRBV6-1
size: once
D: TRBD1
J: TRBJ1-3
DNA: TGTGCCAGCAGTGAAACGACAGGGCTTGGAAACACCATATATTTT
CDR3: CASSETTGLGNTIYF

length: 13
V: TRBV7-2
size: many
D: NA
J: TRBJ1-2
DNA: TGTGCCAGCAGCTTAGCGCCCGAGCGTGGCTACACCTTC
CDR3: CASSLAPERGYTF

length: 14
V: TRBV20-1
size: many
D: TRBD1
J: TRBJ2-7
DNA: TGCAGTGCCCGAGAGATGACAGGGCCCTACGAGCAGTACTTC
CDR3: CSAREMTGPYEQYF

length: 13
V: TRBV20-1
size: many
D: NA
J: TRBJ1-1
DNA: TGCAGTGCTACCTGGACAGCCAACACTGAAGCTTTCTTT
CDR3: CSATWTANTEAFF

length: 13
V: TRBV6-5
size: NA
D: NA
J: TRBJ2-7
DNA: TGTGCCAGCAGTTACTCGGGGGTTCGCGAGCAGTACTTC
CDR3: CASSYSGVREQYF

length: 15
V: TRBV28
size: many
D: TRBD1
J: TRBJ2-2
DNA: TGTGCCAGCAGACAGGACAGGCTGAACACCGGGGAGCTGTTTTTT
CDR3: CASRQDRLNTGELFF

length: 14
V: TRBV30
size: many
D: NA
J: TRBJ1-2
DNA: TGTGCCTGGACCCCAAGGGGGGGGTCCTATGGCTACACCTTC
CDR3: CAWTPRGGSYGYTF

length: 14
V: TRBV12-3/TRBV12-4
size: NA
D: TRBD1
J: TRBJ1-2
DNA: TGTGCCAGCAGTGTCGGGACAGGGATTGGGAGCTACACCTTC
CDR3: CASSVGTGIGSYTF

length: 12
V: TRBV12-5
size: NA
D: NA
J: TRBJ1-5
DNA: TGTGCTAGTGGCAACAGCAATCAGCCCCAGCATTTT
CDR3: CASGNSNQPQHF

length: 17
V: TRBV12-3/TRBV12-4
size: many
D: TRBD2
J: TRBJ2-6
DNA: TGTGCCAGCATCCGGGACGGACTAGGCTCTGGGGCCAACGTCCTGACTTTC
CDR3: CASIRDGLGSGANVLTF

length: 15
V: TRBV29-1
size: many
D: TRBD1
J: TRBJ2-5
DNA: TGCAGCTTTAATTCCGGGACAGGAGGTTTAGAGACCCAGTACTTC
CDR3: CSFNSGTGGLETQYF

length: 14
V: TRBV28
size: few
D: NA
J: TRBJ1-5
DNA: TGTGCCAGCAGTAGTGTGCAGATGAATCAGCCCCAGCATTTT
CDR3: CASSSVQMNQPQHF

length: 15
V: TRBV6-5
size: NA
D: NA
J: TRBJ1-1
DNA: TGTGCCAGCAGTTTCGGGGGACGGACGAACACTGAAGCTTTCTTT
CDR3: CASSFGGRTNTEAFF

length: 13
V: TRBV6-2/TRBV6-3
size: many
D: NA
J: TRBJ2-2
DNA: TGTGCCAGCAGTTACTTTCGCACCGGGGAGCTGTTTTTT
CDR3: CASSYFRTGELFF

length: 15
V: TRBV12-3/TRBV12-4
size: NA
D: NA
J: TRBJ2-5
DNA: TGTGCCAGCAGAAGGGCGGCGGCCCGCCAAGAGACCCAGTACTTC
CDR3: CASRRAAARQETQYF

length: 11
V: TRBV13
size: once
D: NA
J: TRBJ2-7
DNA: TGTGCCAGCAGTTTTTCCGCGGAGCAGTACTTC
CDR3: CASSFSAEQYF

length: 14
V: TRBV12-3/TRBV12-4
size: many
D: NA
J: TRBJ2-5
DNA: TGTGCCAGCAGTTTGACCGGGGGTGAAGAGACCCAGTACTTC
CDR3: CASSLTGGEETQYF

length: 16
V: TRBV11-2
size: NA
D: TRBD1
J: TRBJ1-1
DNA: TGTGCCAGCAGCTCTAACAGGGGAGGGATGAACACTGAAGCTTTCTTT
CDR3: CASSSNRGGMNTEAFF

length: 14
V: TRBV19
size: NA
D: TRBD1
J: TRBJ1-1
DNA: TGTGCCAGTAGCCACGGACAGGGGAACACTGAAGCTTTCTTT
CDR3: CASSHGQGNTEAFF

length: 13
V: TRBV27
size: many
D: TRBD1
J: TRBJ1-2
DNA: TGTGCCAGCAGTCCGACAGGGGATGATGGCTACACCTTC
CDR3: CASSPTGDDGYTF

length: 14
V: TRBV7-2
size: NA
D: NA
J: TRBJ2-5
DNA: TGTGCCAGCAGCTTAGGATCCGCTCGCGAGACCCAGTACTTC
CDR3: CASSLGSARETQYF